The 19 T cell receptor beta chains given below trace back to one sample, sequenced in a study of T cells in tuberculosis. Only in-frame clones appear in the TCRdb table, and some are missing; sequencing was by immunoSEQ multiplex PCR. The data hold about 34,000 clones, with 80% to 95% observed a single time. Time point indicated: new active TB diagnosis, blood taken before or within 7 days of starting treatment. Source: PBMCs, taken at tuberculosis diagnosis. These receptors all come from an adult with tuberculosis.

This clone was observed once. V and J are TRBV5-1 and TRBJ2-7; TRBD1 agrees at 9 bases. The length of the CDR3 is 13 residues. V gave up 4 bases and J gave up 3 bases; unmatched junction bases: 2. The germline V gene has CDR1 SGHRS and CDR2 YFSETQ. The CDR3 nucleotides are TGCGCCAGCAGCAGGGGACAGGGCTACGAGCAGTACTTC. It yields the protein CASSRGQGYEQYF.

V and J are TRBV7-8 and TRBJ2-2, with TRBD2 as a possible D gene (5 bases). The CDR3 contains 16 residues. V was cut by 1 base and J by 3 bases, with 12 bases left in between. Germline V lookup: CDR1 SGHVS, CDR2 FQNEAQ. As DNA, the CDR3 is TGTGCCAGCAGCTTAGGGAGAGAAGCGGACACCGGGGAGCTGTTTTTT. It specifies CASSLGREADTGELFF.

The chain carries TRBV27 and TRBJ2-1; 7 bases fit TRBD1. Germline CDR1 reads MNHEY; CDR2 reads SMNVEV (reference sequence). The CDR3 sequence is 14 residues long. V was pared by 0 bases and J by 10 bases, with 6 bases of the junction left unmatched. CDR3 nucleotide sequence: TGTGCCAGCAGTTTATCATTTAGGGGGCCGGAGCAGTTCTTC. It is translated as CASSLSFRGPEQFF.

The chain recombines TRBV2 with TRBJ2-7; D perhaps matches TRBD2 (5 bases). Trimming took 6 bases from V and 0 from J, leaving 6 bases between them. The CDR3 is 12 residues long. Germline CDR1 is SNHLY and CDR2 is FYNNEI. The CDR3 region is CASRGSSYEQYF. CDR3 bases: TGTGCCAGCAGGGGGAGCTCCTACGAGCAGTACTTC.

For the CDR3, the DNA is TGTGCCAGCTCACCTGAGCTCGAGACCCAGTACTTC. This encodes CASSPELETQYF. This chain connects TRBV18 to TRBJ2-5, with unresolved D. This CDR3 has 12 residues. The germline V gene has CDR1 KGHSH and CDR2 LQKENI. Trimming took 3 bases from V and 5 from J, leaving 7 bases between them.

This rearrangement joins TRBV13 to TRBJ2-1, with 8 bases identical to TRBD2. This CDR3 spans 16 amino acids. V lost 4 bases and J lost 5; bases outside the gene matches: 10. CDR1 and CDR2 from the germline V gene are PRHDT and FYEKMQ (reference sequence). CDR3: CASSSEGLAGNNEQFF. DNA of the CDR3: TGTGCCAGCAGCTCCGAAGGTCTAGCGGGCAACAATGAGCAGTTCTTC.

The chain has TRBV2 and TRBJ2-5; maybe TRBD1 (5 bases). The CDR3 totals 16 residues. CDR1 and CDR2 (germline): SNHLY, FYNNEI. V gave up 6 bases and J gave up 1 base, with 18 bases separating them. The CDR3 nucleotides read TGTGCCAGCAGCCCCACCTTGCCGACAGTCCAAGAGACCCAGTACTTC. Encoded protein: CASSPTLPTVQETQYF. Full variable domain (remainder filled in from reference TRBV2 and TRBJ2-5): EPEVTQTPSHQVTQMGQEVILRCVPISNHLYFYWYRQILGQKVEFLVSFYNNEISEKSEIFDDQFSVERPDGSNFTLKIRSTKLEDSAMYFCASSPTLPTVQETQYFGPGTRLLVL.

This clone was counted once. The chain recombines TRBV30 with TRBJ1-2; D ambiguous. CDR3 length: 11 residues. Looked up from germline, CDR1 is GTSNPN and CDR2 is SVGIG (reference sequence). V was clipped by 5 bases and J by 0 bases, with 4 bases between them. CDR3 protein: CAWSANYGYTF. CDR3 coding DNA: TGTGCCTGGTCCGCTAACTATGGCTACACCTTC. Based on the CDR3 plus reference TRBV30 and TRBJ1-2, the full variable domain is SQTIHQWPATLVQPVGSPLSLECTVEGTSNPNLYWYRQAAGRGLQLLFYSVGIGQISSEVPQNLSASRPQDRQFILSSKKLLLSDSGFYLCAWSANYGYTFGSGTRLTVV.

The chain combines TRBV30 with TRBJ2-7; 9 bases align to TRBD1. This CDR3 has 14 residues. Germline V gene lookup returns CDR1 GTSNPN and CDR2 SVGIG (reference sequence). With V trimmed by 4 bases and J by 2 bases, 6 bases remained unmatched. The CDR3 here is CAWTGTGRPYEQYF. CDR3 nucleotides: TGTGCCTGGACCGGGACAGGGAGGCCCTACGAGCAGTACTTC.

The chain is built from TRBV7-3 and TRBJ2-1; no definite D call. Germline CDR1 is SGHTA and CDR2 is FQGTGA. V was pared by 2 bases and J by 2 bases, with 10 bases between. The CDR3 runs to 15 residues. CDR3 nucleotide sequence: TGTGCCAGCAGCTTAGCTAGGAGCCCCTACAATGAGCAGTTCTTC. This translates into CASSLARSPYNEQFF.

This clone was seen more than once but under ten times. This sequence joins TRBV6-1 and TRBJ1-2, with 12 positions matching TRBD1. This CDR3 comprises 14 residues. In germline, CDR1 is MNHNS, CDR2 SASEGT. After removal of 5 bases from V and 5 bases from J, the junction contained 3 bases not matched to a gene. The CDR3 protein is CASSRDRGQYGYTF. As DNA, the CDR3 is TGTGCCAGCAGTCGGGACAGGGGGCAATATGGCTACACCTTC.

The rearrangement uses TRBV6-4 and TRBJ2-3; D is perhaps TRBD2 (7 bases). Trimming pared 0 bases from V and 4 bases from J, leaving 14 bases between. Germline V gene lookup returns CDR1 MRHNA and CDR2 SNTAGT. This CDR3 spans 16 amino acids. CDR3 sequence (DNA): TGTGCCAGCAGTGACTCGGGGGGGGCTGGGCCAGATACGCAGTATTTT. Protein product: CASSDSGGAGPDTQYF.

V gene TRBV30 combines with J gene TRBJ1-2, with D uncertain. The length of the CDR3 is 14 residues. The germline V gene encodes CDR1 GTSNPN and CDR2 SVGIG (reference sequence). Trimming stripped 3 bases from V and 3 bases from J, with 14 bases between. The CDR3 nucleotides read TGTGCCTGGAGCCGGAGTATTTGGGACTATGGCTACACCTTC. Translated: CAWSRSIWDYGYTF.

The CDR3 region is CIAALRASGGWKDEQFF. In nucleotides, the CDR3 is TGCATCGCCGCCCTGAGGGCTAGCGGGGGGTGGAAGGATGAGCAGTTCTTC. The V and J genes are TRBV29-1 and TRBJ2-1; 11 nucleotides line up with TRBD2. Per germline, CDR1 SQVTM and CDR2 ANQGSEA. There are 17 residues in the CDR3.

The chain is built from TRBV13 and TRBJ2-4, with a tentative D call TRBD2 (5 bases). CDR1 PRHDT and CDR2 FYEKMQ come from the germline V gene (reference sequence). This CDR3 is 16 amino acids long. The V gene lost 2 bases and the J gene lost 0 bases, with 11 bases spanning the gap. CDR3 DNA sequence: TGTGCCAGCAGCTTAAGCGGTCTACTAGCCAAAAACATTCAGTACTTC. Translating gives CASSLSGLLAKNIQYF.

The rearrangement uses TRBV11-2 and TRBJ2-1, with TRBD2 matching 14 bases. Germline trimming cut 3 bases from V and 9 bases from J; bases unmatched to any gene: 10. CDR1 and CDR2 from the germline V gene are SGHAT and FQNNGV. The CDR3 is 17 residues long. CDR3 sequence (DNA): TGTGCCAGCAGCTTCCCGACTAGCGGGGGGGATTATGGTGAGCAGTTCTTC. This translates into CASSFPTSGGDYGEQFF.

The chain carries TRBV28 and TRBJ1-5; no reliable D call. The CDR3 loop spans 15 amino acids. Trimming took off 6 bases at V and 7 bases at J, with 19 bases between the two ends. CDR1 and CDR2 from the germline V gene are MDHEN and SYDVKM. CDR3 in amino acids: CASRPMGSRGQPQHF. The CDR3 DNA is TGTGCCAGCAGGCCCATGGGGAGCCGGGGACAGCCCCAGCATTTT.

The CDR3 protein is CASRTGGDTDTQYF. The DNA of the CDR3 is TGTGCCAGCAGGACAGGGGGAGACACAGATACGCAGTATTTT. V gene TRBV28 combines with J gene TRBJ2-3, with 9 bases that match TRBD1. Germline CDR1 reads MDHEN; CDR2 reads SYDVKM. Trimming cost V 6 bases and J 2 bases; bases outside gene matches: 3. The CDR3 length is 14 residues.

The chain links TRBV5-4 to TRBJ2-3; 9 bases match TRBD1. Germline V gene sequence: CDR1 SGHNT, CDR2 YYREEE (reference sequence). The CDR3 consists of 17 residues. V was pared by 0 bases and J by 2 bases, with 7 bases of the junction left unmatched. CDR3 sequence: CASSLGSDRGVTDTQYF. The DNA for the CDR3 is TGTGCCAGCAGCTTGGGTTCGGACAGGGGAGTCACAGATACGCAGTATTTT.